One T cell receptor beta chain is described in this entry. What this receptor recognizes is not known. Base quality data are lacking; no much larger clone is found one base away. Library preparation was by the immunoSEQ multiplex PCR assay. For the multiplex PCR, a mixture combining 60 forward primers for TCR Vbeta segments and 13 reverse primers for TCR Jbeta segments was used. The CDR3 region of rearranged TCR beta genes was amplified from genomic DNA by a multiplex PCR assay. The amplified TCR beta libraries were sequenced on the Illumina HiSeq System as 87-base-pair reads. The paper's processing steps were these. A later analysis counted tens of millions of unique TCR beta chains across the 550 to 800 repertoires, and approximately 11 million of these chains were shared by at least two donors. A nearest-neighbor algorithm error-corrected the raw reads and collapsed the reads into unique sequences, merging closely related sequences to remove PCR and sequencing errors. Alignment of CDR3 sequences to IMGT reference sequences was used to assign V, D and J gene segments. For a sequence to be retained, a match of at least six nucleotides to both a V gene segment and a J gene segment was required. A rearrangement counted as productive if the CDR3 had no stop codons and remained in frame with V and J, and every other rearrangement counted as non-productive. Following IMGT convention, CDR3 was defined as the stretch from the second conserved V-encoded cysteine to the conserved J-encoded phenylalanine. In an earlier analysis of more than 550 of the donors, sequences lacking an unambiguous match to a single V gene segment were excluded. In an earlier analysis of 587 of the donors, a V segment was called functional when productive rearrangements were above 56.7%, and segregating when the standard deviation between donors exceeded 5%. A statistical classification framework was built to diagnose cytomegalovirus status from the catalog of TCR beta chain sequences. A later analysis assigned V and J genes by comparing TCR nucleotide sequences with IMGT/GENE-DB human TR gene sequences. A later analysis assigned CDR3 sequences and most-parsimonious VDJ recombination scenarios with the TCRdist pipeline. In a later analysis, each TCR beta chain was defined by its CDR3 amino acid sequence together with its V-gene family, and reads without a unique V-gene family were excluded. To address suspected cross-contamination and a sequencing artifact, a later analysis removed a few hundred highly shared, low-generation-probability nucleotide sequences. For each public chain, a later analysis derived a clonal expansion index from normalized ranks of inferred template counts within each repertoire. In a later analysis, generation probabilities were computed using a VDJ recombination model fitted to out-of-frame rearrangements, and the results were checked against IGoR. Hypergeometric tests were used in a later analysis to score TCR-TCR, TCR-HLA and TCR-CMV co-occurrence, with a repertoire-size bias correction applied to the TCR pairs. To estimate false discovery rates, a later analysis permuted the HLA or CMV assignments 20 times. A later analysis grouped co-occurring TCRs with DBSCAN, adding TCRdist sequence similarity when clustering within HLA-allele-positive subsets. For co-occurrence clustering, repertoires with fewer than 30,000 or more than 120,000 public chains were excluded, along with roughly 5 repertoires with anomalous nucleotide sharing. Sourced from immuneACCESS, this table was stored by TCRdb with only in-frame sequences that have V and J called. A share of the clones is absent; for the studies checked, an unresolved V gene accounts for under half, and the remainder has no known explanation. That table furnishes V, J and clone size, whereas the DNA furnished D and trimming. This sample comprises tens of thousands of clones, roughly 67% of them detected only once. About 6.3% of the sample belongs to the ten largest clones.

The cohort comprised fewer than 750 healthy bone marrow donors. Cohort members were all nominally healthy when sampled, although unrecorded immune exposures were likely present. The donor tested CMV seropositive, placing the donor among the 250 to 350 seropositive members of the cohort. Every donor gave a peripheral blood sample, and the peripheral blood mononuclear cells from that sample were used for TCR beta sequencing. The Qiagen DNeasy Blood Extraction Kit was used to extract genomic DNA from the blood cell samples. The sample is drawn from a study of cytomegalovirus exposure and HLA in healthy donors (dated by TCRdb to 2016 to 2017). For the study in its entirety: According to an earlier analysis of a few hundred of the donors, some 170 million T cells yielded 117 million unique TCR beta sequences and approximately 300 Gb of sequence data. An early release that covered more than 550 HLA-typed donors contained around 300 gigabases of sequencing data and around 85 million unique TCR sequences. Of the 350 to 450 genotyped donors, 75% to 85% were placed in the genetic ancestry cluster associated with self-reported Caucasian donors. The study aimed to test whether signatures of past pathogen exposure could be identified by cataloging public T cell receptors. Using immunosequencing, the study profiled T cell repertoires from fewer than 700 subjects and related those repertoires to cytomegalovirus serostatus. Along with the roughly 610-subject first cohort, a separate validation cohort of over 90 different subjects was used. To predict cytomegalovirus infection status, the study combined high-throughput TCR immunosequencing, statistical association of individual TCRs with disease status, and machine learning. A later analysis re-examined previously published TCR beta repertoires from about 700 donors and added high-resolution HLA genotyping to investigate patterns of TCR occurrence. Rather than using new phenotypic data, the later analysis identified candidate immune exposures from TCR beta sequences and from how often those sequences occurred across donors. An earlier analysis of several hundred of the donors applied high-throughput TCR beta sequencing to assess whether each TCR beta V gene segment acted as functional or pseudogenic. Donor age, sex, ethnicity and CMV serostatus were compiled alongside the repertoire data. A later genetic analysis used genome-wide SNP genotypes for about 55% of the 666 donors, treating that subset as a discovery cohort. Every repertoire in the discovery cohort had been generated on one and the same sequencing platform. Both class I and class II loci were covered by HLA typing, at four-digit resolution. Typing coverage varied by locus: about 629-640 donors for A, B, C, DRB1 and DQB1; roughly 500 for DQA1; approximately 610 for DPA1; some 470 for DPB1. Because of strong linkage in the cohort, roughly five DR-DQ haplotypes were treated as single units for association and clustering. Among over 350 genotyped donors of the cohort, an average of roughly 240,000 unique TCR beta nucleotide sequences were sequenced per donor, roughly 18% of them non-productive. Summary of the overall study and its limitations: In an earlier analysis of some 500 of the donors, most TCR beta V segments appeared in productive rearrangements about 90% or about 30% of the time, broadly matching IMGT annotations. Because HLA typing was missing for some donors at each locus, association tests included only the typed subset. A further reported finding was that TCR beta sequences accurately predicted the HLA-A and HLA-B alleles for most subjects in the first cohort. Most CMV-associated TCR beta chains appeared to be HLA-restricted in a later analysis, and the HLA associations seemed to be driven largely by CMV exposure. Compared with the approximately 700-donor mean, donors in an Asian-associated ancestry cluster had fewer N-insertions in productive TCRs, according to a later genetic analysis. A cluster of highly shared sequence variants was judged likely to represent a technical artifact of the sequencing pipeline. A later genetic analysis associated a missense DCLRE1C variant with V-gene and J-gene trimming of TCR beta chains, and an independent cohort replicated the association. Some IMGT-functional V segments, including TRBV6-2 and TRBV6-3, could not be distinguished by the 87-base-pair reads and were therefore excluded. In a later analysis, HLA-associated TCR beta chains were found to be more clonally expanded and to have lower generation probabilities than equally common non-associated chains. The classifier was reported to diagnose cytomegalovirus status with high specificity and sensitivity in both the original cohort and the validation cohort. In vitro tests confirmed that a few of the cytomegalovirus-associated TCR beta chains recognize cytomegalovirus antigens. A total of fewer than 200 TCR beta chains were listed by the study as associated with cytomegalovirus. In a later analysis, around 15,000 TCR beta sequences were associated with specific HLA alleles at a false discovery rate of 0.05. In a later analysis, TCR association rates were found to vary across HLA loci, with the most associated TCRs seen for DRB1 alleles and the fewest for HLA-C alleles. The authors suggested that the approach could potentially be extended to other disease states and immunological phenotypes. Immune exposure information for the cohort was limited to CMV serostatus. When HLA alleles, especially DR and DQ, strongly co-occurred, attributing TCR associations to individual alleles was difficult. The cohort was sequenced for TCR beta chains only, and without alpha or paired-chain data the features that could be detected were limited. While some public TCRs were present in many individuals, most TCR sequences turned up only very rarely across donors. Linkage disequilibrium might explain the correlated functional status among segregating V segments, but an unknown experimental factor could not be ruled out. The earlier analysis of 587 of the donors excluded 15 to 20 rarely observed V segments, including chromosome 9 orphons, because counts were too low. According to a later analysis, parvovirus B19, influenza, CMV and Epstein-Barr virus appeared linked to several top co-occurrence clusters. Roughly uniform sequencing depth across donors was assumed in presence/absence analyses, although this assumption may not hold.

The CDR3 sequence holds 14 residues, the cysteine and phenylalanine included. The retained sequence is limited to the CDR3, 42 bases, with the frame set at the first base. For CDR1 and CDR2, the germline V gene lists ENHRY and SYGVKD. V is shortened by 10 bases, J by 0 bases, and the region joining them spans 15 bases. This TCR was sampled from a boy between 10 and 17 years old in good health and CMV-seropositive. The chain links TRBV10-3 with TRBJ1-1; a weak D assignment points to TRBD1 (5 bases agree). Specimen: PBMCs. The DNA is as follows: TGTGCCACGACCCGCGGGGCGATGAACACTGAAGCTTTCTTT. Its amino acids are CATTRGAMNTEAFF.